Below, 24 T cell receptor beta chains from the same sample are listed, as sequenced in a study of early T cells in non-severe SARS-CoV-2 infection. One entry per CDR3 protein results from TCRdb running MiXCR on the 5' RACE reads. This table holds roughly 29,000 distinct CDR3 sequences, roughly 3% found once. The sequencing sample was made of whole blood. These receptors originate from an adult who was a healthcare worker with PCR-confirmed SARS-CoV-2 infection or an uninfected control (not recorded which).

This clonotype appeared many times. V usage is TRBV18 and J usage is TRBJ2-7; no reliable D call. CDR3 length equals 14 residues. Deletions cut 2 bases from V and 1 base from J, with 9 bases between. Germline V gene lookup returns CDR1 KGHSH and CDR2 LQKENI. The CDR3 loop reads CASSPEGGSYEQYV. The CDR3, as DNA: TGTGCCAGCTCACCAGAAGGTGGGTCCTACGAGCAGTACGTC.

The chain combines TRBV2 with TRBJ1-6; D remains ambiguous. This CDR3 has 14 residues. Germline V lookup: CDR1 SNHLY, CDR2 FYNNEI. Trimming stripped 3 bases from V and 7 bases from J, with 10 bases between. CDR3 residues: CASSEGVRNSPLHF. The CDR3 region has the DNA TGTGCCAGCAGTGAGGGTGTGAGAAATTCACCCCTCCACTTT.

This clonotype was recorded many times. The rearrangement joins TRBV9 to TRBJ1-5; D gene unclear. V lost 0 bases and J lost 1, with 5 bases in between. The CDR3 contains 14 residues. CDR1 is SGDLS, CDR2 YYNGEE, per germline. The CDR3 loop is CASSVEGSNQPQHF. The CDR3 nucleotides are TGTGCCAGCAGCGTAGAAGGGAGCAATCAGCCCCAGCATTTT.

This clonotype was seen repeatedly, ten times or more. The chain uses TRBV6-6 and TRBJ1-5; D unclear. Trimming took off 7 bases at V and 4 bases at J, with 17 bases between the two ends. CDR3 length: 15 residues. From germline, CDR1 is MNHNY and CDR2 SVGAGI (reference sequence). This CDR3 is CASIDTGRWNQPQHF. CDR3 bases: TGTGCCAGCATCGACACCGGGCGGTGGAATCAGCCCCAGCATTTT.

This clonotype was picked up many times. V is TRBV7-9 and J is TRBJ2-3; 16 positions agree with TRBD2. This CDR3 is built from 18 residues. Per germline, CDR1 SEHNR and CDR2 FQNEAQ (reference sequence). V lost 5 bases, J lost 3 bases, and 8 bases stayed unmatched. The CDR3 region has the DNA TGTGCCAGCAGCGCACCGGGACTAGCGGGGGGGCCTACAGATACGCAGTATTTT. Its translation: CASSAPGLAGGPTDTQYF. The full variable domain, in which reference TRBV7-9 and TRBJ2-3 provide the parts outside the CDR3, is DTGVSQNPRHKITKRGQNVTFRCDPISEHNRLYWYRQTLGQGPEFLTYFQNEAQLEKSRLLSDRFSAERPKGSFSTLEIQRTEQGDSAMYLCASSAPGLAGGPTDTQYFGPGTRLTVL.

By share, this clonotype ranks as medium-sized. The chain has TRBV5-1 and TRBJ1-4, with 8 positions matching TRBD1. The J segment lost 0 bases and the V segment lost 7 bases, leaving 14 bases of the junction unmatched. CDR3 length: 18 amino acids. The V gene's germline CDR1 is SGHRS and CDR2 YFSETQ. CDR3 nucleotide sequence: TGCGCCAGCCCGTTCTCCCGGGACAGGATCGCAACTAATGAAAAACTGTTTTTT. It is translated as CASPFSRDRIATNEKLFF.

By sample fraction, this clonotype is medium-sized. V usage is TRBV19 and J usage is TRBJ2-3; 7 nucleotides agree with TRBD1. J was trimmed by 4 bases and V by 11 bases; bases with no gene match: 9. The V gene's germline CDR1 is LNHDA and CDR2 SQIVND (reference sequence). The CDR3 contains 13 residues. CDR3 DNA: TGTGCCTGCTCGAGGGGGCTCGCAGATACGCAGTATTTT. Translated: CACSRGLADTQYF.

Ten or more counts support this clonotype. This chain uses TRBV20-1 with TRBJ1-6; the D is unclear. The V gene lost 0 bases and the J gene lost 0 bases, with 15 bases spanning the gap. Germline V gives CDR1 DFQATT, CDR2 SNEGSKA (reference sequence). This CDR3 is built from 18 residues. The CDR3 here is CSARDHTALSSYNSPLHF. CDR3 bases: TGCAGTGCTAGAGATCACACGGCGTTGAGCTCCTATAATTCACCCCTCCACTTT.

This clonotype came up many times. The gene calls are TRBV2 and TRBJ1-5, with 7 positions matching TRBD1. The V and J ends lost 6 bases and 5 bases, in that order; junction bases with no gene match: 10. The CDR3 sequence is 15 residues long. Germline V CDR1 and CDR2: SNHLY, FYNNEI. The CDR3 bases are TGTGCCAGCAGCCCTAGGACAGGCTCTCATCAGCCCCAGCATTTT. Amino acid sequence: CASSPRTGSHQPQHF.

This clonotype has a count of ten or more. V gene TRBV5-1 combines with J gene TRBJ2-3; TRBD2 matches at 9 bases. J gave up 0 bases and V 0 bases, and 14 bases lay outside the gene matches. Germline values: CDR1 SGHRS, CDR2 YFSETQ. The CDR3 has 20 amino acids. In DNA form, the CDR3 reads TGCGCCAGCAGCTTGGCGGCTAGCGGGGCGTCCACGTTTAGCACAGATACGCAGTATTTT. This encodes CASSLAASGASTFSTDTQYF.

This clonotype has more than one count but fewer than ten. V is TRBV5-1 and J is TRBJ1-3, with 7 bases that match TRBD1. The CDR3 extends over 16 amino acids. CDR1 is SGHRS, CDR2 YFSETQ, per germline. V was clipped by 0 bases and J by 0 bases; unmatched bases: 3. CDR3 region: CASSLEGQNSGNTIYF. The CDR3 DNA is TGCGCCAGCAGCTTGGAGGGACAGAACTCTGGAAACACCATATATTTT. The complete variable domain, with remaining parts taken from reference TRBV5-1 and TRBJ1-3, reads KAGVTQTPRYLIKTRGQQVTLSCSPISGHRSVSWYQQTPGQGLQFLFEYFSETQRNKGNFPGRFSGRQFSNSRSEMNVSTLELGDSALYLCASSLEGQNSGNTIYFGEGSWLTVV.

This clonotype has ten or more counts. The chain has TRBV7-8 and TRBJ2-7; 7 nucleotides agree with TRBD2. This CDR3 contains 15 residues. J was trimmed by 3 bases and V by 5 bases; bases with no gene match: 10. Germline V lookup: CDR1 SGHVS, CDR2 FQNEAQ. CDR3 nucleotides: TGTGCCAGCAGCCGGGAGGTGGGACGGAACTACGAGCAGTACGTC. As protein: CASSREVGRNYEQYV.

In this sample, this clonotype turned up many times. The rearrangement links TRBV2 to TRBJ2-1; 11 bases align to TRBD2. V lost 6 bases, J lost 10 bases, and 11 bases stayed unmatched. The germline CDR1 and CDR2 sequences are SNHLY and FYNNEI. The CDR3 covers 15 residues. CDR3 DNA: TGTGCCAGCAGGATATTAGCGGGGGGGACCTCGGAGCAGTTCTTC. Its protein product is CASRILAGGTSEQFF.

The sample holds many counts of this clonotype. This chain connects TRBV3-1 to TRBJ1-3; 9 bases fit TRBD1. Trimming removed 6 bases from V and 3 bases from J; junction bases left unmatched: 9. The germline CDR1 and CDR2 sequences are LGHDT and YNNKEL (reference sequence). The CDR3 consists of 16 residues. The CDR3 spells CASSPIDRGSGNTIYF. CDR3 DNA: TGTGCCAGCAGTCCTATCGACAGGGGGAGTGGAAACACCATATATTTT.

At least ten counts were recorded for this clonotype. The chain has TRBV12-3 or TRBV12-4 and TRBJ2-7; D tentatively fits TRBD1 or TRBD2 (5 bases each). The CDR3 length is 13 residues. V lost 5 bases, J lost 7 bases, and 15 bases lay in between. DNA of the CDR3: TGTGCCAGCAGTAAGGGACGGGCCGTGGAGCAGTACGTC. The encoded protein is CASSKGRAVEQYV.

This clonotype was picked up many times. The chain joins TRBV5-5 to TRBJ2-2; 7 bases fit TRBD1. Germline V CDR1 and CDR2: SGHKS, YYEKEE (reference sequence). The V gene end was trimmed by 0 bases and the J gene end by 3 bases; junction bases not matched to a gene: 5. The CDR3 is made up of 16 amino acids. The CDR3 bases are TGTGCCAGCAGCTTGGTCACAGGGGATGACACCGGGGAGCTGTTTTTT. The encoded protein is CASSLVTGDDTGELFF.

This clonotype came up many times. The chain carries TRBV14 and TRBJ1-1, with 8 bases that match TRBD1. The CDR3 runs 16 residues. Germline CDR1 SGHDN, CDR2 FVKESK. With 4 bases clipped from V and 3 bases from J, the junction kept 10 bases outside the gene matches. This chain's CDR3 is CASSLAGQAQYTEAFF. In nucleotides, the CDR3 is TGTGCCAGCAGCCTCGCGGGACAGGCCCAATACACTGAAGCTTTCTTT.

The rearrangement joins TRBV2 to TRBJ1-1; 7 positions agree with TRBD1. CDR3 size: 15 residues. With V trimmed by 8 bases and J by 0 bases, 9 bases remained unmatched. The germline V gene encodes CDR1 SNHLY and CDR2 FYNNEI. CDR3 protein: CASRQGASLNTEAFF. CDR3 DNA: TGTGCCAGCCGACAGGGCGCATCTCTGAACACTGAAGCTTTCTTT. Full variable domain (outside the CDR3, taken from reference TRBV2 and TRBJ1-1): EPEVTQTPSHQVTQMGQEVILRCVPISNHLYFYWYRQILGQKVEFLVSFYNNEISEKSEIFDDQFSVERPDGSNFTLKIRSTKLEDSAMYFCASRQGASLNTEAFFGQGTRLTVV.

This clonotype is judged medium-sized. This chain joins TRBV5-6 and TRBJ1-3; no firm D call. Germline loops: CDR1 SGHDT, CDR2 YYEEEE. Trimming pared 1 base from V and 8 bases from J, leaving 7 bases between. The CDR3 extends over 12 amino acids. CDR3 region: CASSLLAHTIYF. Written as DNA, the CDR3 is TGTGCCAGCAGCTTGTTGGCGCACACCATATATTTT.

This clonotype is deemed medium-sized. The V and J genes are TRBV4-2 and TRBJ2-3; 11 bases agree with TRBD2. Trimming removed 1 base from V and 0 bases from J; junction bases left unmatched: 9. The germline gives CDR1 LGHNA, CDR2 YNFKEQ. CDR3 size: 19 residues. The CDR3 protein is CASSQASSGGRFSTDTQYF. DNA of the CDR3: TGTGCCAGCAGCCAAGCGTCTAGCGGGGGGCGATTTAGCACAGATACGCAGTATTTT.

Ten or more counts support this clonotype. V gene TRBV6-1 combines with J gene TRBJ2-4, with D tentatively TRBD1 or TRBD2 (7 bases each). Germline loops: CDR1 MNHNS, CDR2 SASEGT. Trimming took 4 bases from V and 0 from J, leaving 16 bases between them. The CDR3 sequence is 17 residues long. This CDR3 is CASSAHRGGGAKNIQYF. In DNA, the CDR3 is TGTGCCAGCAGTGCCCACAGGGGCGGGGGAGCCAAAAACATTCAGTACTTC.

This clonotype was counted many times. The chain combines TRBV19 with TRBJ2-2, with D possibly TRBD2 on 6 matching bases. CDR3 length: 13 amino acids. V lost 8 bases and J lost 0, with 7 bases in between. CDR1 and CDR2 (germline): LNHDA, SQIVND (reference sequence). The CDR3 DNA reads TGTGCCAGTCGGGAGACGAACACCGGGGAGCTGTTTTTT. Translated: CASRETNTGELFF.

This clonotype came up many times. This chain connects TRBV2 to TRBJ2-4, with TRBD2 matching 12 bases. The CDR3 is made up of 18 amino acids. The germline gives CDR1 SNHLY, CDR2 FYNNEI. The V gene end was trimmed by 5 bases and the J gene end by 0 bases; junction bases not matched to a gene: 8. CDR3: CASSSGLAGTRAKNIQYF. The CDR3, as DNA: TGTGCCAGCAGTTCCGGACTAGCGGGGACGAGAGCCAAAAACATTCAGTACTTC.

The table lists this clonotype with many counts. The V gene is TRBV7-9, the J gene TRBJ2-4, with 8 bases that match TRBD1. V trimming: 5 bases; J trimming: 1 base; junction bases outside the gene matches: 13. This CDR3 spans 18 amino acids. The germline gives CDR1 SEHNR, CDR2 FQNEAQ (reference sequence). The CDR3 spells CASSPDRGVNAAKNIQYF. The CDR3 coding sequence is TGTGCCAGCAGCCCAGACAGGGGAGTCAACGCCGCCAAAAACATTCAGTACTTC.